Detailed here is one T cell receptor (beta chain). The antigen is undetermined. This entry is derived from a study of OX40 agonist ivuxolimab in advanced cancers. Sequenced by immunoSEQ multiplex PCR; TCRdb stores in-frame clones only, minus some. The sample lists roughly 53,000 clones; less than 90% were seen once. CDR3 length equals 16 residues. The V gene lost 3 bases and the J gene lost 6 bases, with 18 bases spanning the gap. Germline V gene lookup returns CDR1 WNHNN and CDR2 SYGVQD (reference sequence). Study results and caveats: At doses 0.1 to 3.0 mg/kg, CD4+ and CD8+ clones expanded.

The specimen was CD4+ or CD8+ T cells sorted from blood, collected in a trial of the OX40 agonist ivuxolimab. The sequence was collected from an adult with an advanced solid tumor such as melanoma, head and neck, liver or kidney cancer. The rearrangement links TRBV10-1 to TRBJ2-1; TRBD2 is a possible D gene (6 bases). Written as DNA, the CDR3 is TGCGCCAGCAGTGATAAGTCTACGGGAGTAGGCAATGAGCAGTTCTTC. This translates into CASSDKSTGVGNEQFF.